These 14 T cell receptor beta chains originate from one sample sequenced in a study of T cell repertoires in cytomegalovirus infection. TCRdb analysed the reads with MiXCR anew, one entry per CDR3 protein. Seen here are 230,000 or so distinct CDR3 sequences, about 17% observed once, and the top ten hold around half. Sequences were obtained from CD8+ T cells from PBMCs. Receptors originate from a human donor in good health (CMV status not recorded). Some clones in this sample may be carry-over from other donors' samples.

V is TRBV6-1 and J is TRBJ2-1; D tentatively fits TRBD1 or TRBD2 (6 bases each). The CDR3 runs to 13 residues. Germline CDR1 reads MNHNS; CDR2 reads SASEGT. The ends were cut back, 2 bases at V and 8 bases at J, with 10 bases in the middle. The CDR3 sequence is CASSEWGADEQFF. The CDR3 coding sequence is TGTGCCAGCAGTGAATGGGGGGCGGATGAGCAGTTCTTC.

This clonotype was counted at least ten times. V is TRBV7-2 and J is TRBJ2-1; the match to TRBD2 covers 11 bases. J was trimmed by 2 bases and V by 4 bases; bases with no gene match: 1. This CDR3 is built from 15 residues. Germline CDR1 reads SGHTA; CDR2 reads FQGNSA. The CDR3 is CASSWGLAAYNEQFF. CDR3 coding DNA: TGTGCCAGCAGCTGGGGACTAGCGGCCTACAATGAGCAGTTCTTC.

The table lists this clonotype with many counts. The genes are TRBV4-3 and TRBJ2-3; 8 nucleotides line up with TRBD2. CDR3 length: 17 residues. J gave up 6 bases and V 0 bases, and 11 bases lay outside the gene matches. Per germline, CDR1 LGHNA and CDR2 YSLEER. The CDR3 loop is CASSQEIWGLDADTQYF. In nucleotides, the CDR3 is TGCGCCAGCAGCCAAGAAATTTGGGGACTAGATGCCGATACGCAGTATTTT.

This clonotype showed up just a few times. The J gene is TRBJ2-1, the V gene TRBV6-5, with D perhaps matching TRBD1 (5 bases). Looked up from germline, CDR1 is MNHEY and CDR2 is SVGAGI. V was trimmed by 6 bases and J by 2 bases, leaving 8 bases between them. The CDR3 extends over 13 amino acids. As DNA, the CDR3 is TGTGCCAGCAGCCCAGGGCCCTACAATGAGCAGTTCTTC. Its protein product is CASSPGPYNEQFF.

This clonotype has a handful of counts. The V and J genes are TRBV11-1 and TRBJ2-5, with D possibly being TRBD2 (6 bases). The CDR3 totals 15 residues. From germline, CDR1 is SGHAT and CDR2 FQDESV (reference sequence). The V end was cut by 3 bases, the J end by 4 bases, with 15 bases between. DNA of the CDR3: TGTGCCAGCAGCTTCGGCGGGGCGGTGGGAGAGACCCAGTACTTC. This codes for CASSFGGAVGETQYF. The complete variable domain, with remaining parts taken from reference TRBV11-1 and TRBJ2-5, reads EAEVAQSPRYKITEKSQAVAFWCDPISGHATLYWYRQILGQGPELLVQFQDESVVDDSQLPKDRFSAERLKGVDSTLKIQPAELGDSAMYLCASSFGGAVGETQYFGPGTRLLVL.

This clonotype was recorded at least ten times. The chain joins TRBV11-2 to TRBJ2-7; TRBD2 might be the D (5 bases). Per germline, CDR1 SGHAT and CDR2 FQNNGV. Trimming took 2 bases from V and 0 from J, leaving 11 bases between them. There are 15 residues in the CDR3. The CDR3 protein is CASSLLPGSSYEQYF. CDR3 nucleotide sequence: TGTGCCAGCAGCTTATTGCCGGGGAGCTCCTACGAGCAGTACTTC.

In this sample, this clonotype turned up many times. This chain uses TRBV7-6 with TRBJ2-2; 13 bases are a match to TRBD2. This CDR3 spans 15 amino acids. Germline V gene lookup returns CDR1 SGHVS and CDR2 FNYEAQ. V shed 6 bases and J 4 bases; nucleotides not matched to a gene: 2. For the CDR3, the DNA is TGTGCCAGCAGTACTAGCGGGGGGGCCACCGGGGAGCTGTTTTTT. It translates to CASSTSGGATGELFF.

This clonotype was observed at least ten times. The chain combines TRBV12-3 or TRBV12-4 with TRBJ2-2; tentatively, D is TRBD1 (6 bases). The V end lost 6 bases, the J end lost 7 bases, and 24 bases lay between the germline ends. The CDR3 length is 17 residues. The CDR3 region is CASRSTRGHWSDGELFF. CDR3 in DNA: TGTGCCAGCAGATCTACTAGGGGACACTGGTCTGACGGGGAGCTGTTTTTT.

The chain has TRBV6-2 or TRBV6-3 and TRBJ2-1, with D possibly being TRBD2 (6 bases). V shed 4 bases and J shed 2 bases, with 21 bases lying between them. The CDR3 has 18 amino acids. Germline loops: CDR1 MNHEY, CDR2 SVGEGT. DNA of the CDR3: TGTGCCAGCAGTTCGAGTACTGGGGGGAAGAGCCCCTACAATGAGCAGTTCTTC. Translated, it gives CASSSSTGGKSPYNEQFF.

The chain is built from TRBV9 and TRBJ2-2; TRBD1 matches 7 bases. J gave up 1 base and V 4 bases, and 4 bases lay outside the gene matches. The CDR3 covers 15 residues. Germline V gene lookup returns CDR1 SGDLS and CDR2 YYNGEE. DNA for the CDR3: TGTGCCAGCAGCCCAGGGGACAGGAACACCGGGGAGCTGTTTTTT. Its translation: CASSPGDRNTGELFF.

In its sample, this clonotype was seen a few times. The chain has TRBV4-1 and TRBJ2-7; D ambiguous. This CDR3 is 14 amino acids long. Trimming removed 0 bases from V and 5 bases from J, with 11 bases in between. CDR1 and CDR2 (germline): MGHRA, YSYEKL. The CDR3 region is CASSQDRRPDEQYF. The CDR3 DNA reads as TGCGCCAGCAGCCAAGATAGGCGCCCGGACGAGCAGTACTTC.

This clonotype has a handful of counts. The genes are TRBV6-2 or TRBV6-3 and TRBJ1-1, with D unclear. V dropped 5 bases and J dropped 6 bases, with 19 bases sitting between them. This CDR3 is built from 15 residues. In germline, CDR1 is MNHEY, CDR2 SVGEGT. CDR3 amino acids: CASSIPGRIRAEAFF. The CDR3 DNA follows: TGTGCCAGCAGTATTCCTGGACGGATTAGGGCTGAAGCTTTCTTT.

This clonotype was counted only a few times. The chain has TRBV5-1 and TRBJ1-5, with 9 bases matching TRBD1. The CDR3 sequence is 18 residues long. The V and J ends lost 2 bases and 0 bases, in that order; junction bases with no gene match: 9. Germline assignment: CDR1 SGHRS and CDR2 YFSETQ. CDR3 DNA sequence: TGCGCCAGCAGCTTAAACCCGGGACAGGGCTATAGCAATCAGCCCCAGCATTTT. Protein sequence: CASSLNPGQGYSNQPQHF.

The chain is built from TRBV6-1 and TRBJ2-1; TRBD1 aligns across 7 bases. Trimming removed 4 bases from V and 8 bases from J; junction bases left unmatched: 5. This CDR3 has 13 amino acids. Germline V lookup: CDR1 MNHNS, CDR2 SASEGT. CDR3: CASSAGQFDEQFF. The CDR3 DNA is TGTGCCAGCAGTGCGGGACAGTTCGATGAGCAGTTCTTC.